The 12 T cell receptor beta chains reported below all come from one sample, sequenced in a study of blood T cell repertoires in COVID-19. Method: immunoSEQ multiplex PCR; TCRdb's copy keeps in-frame clones and lacks some. The table records around 200,000 clones, approximately 83% of them present only once. Sequencing used peripheral blood. The receptors shown here come from a man between 45 and 60 years old with active or convalescent COVID-19.

This chain connects TRBV4-2 to TRBJ2-3; 9 bases align to TRBD2. Germline V CDR1 and CDR2: LGHNA, YNFKEQ. This CDR3 has 17 amino acids. Germline trimming cut 0 bases from V and 4 bases from J; bases unmatched to any gene: 8. Here the CDR3 DNA reads TGTGCCAGCAGCCAAGATCGTAGCGGGGGATCGGCAGATACGCAGTATTTT. Residues: CASSQDRSGGSADTQYF.

This chain joins TRBV28 and TRBJ1-1; unclear D gene. Germline lookup yields CDR1 MDHEN and CDR2 SYDVKM. The CDR3 spans 14 residues. V lost 5 bases to trimming and J lost 1 base, with 11 bases between them. As DNA, the CDR3 is TGTGCCAGCAGTGTTACAGTACGGAACACTGAAGCTTTCTTT. Translation gives CASSVTVRNTEAFF.

The chain carries TRBV7-2 and TRBJ1-2; unclear D gene. Between the trimmed V and J ends, which lost 5 bases and 6 bases, there was a span of 10 bases. The CDR3 has 12 amino acids. The V gene's germline CDR1 is SGHTA and CDR2 FQGNSA. CDR3: CASSIEHHGYTF. The CDR3 nucleotides read TGTGCCAGCAGCATCGAGCATCATGGCTACACCTTC.

The chain links TRBV6-5 to TRBJ2-3; 9 bases agree with TRBD2. The CDR3 is 14 amino acids. The V and J ends lost 8 bases and 1 base, in that order; junction bases with no gene match: 4. Germline values: CDR1 MNHEY, CDR2 SVGAGI. The CDR3 is CASVERGGTDTQYF. Here the CDR3 DNA reads TGTGCCAGCGTTGAGCGGGGGGGCACAGATACGCAGTATTTT.

The chain couples TRBV29-1 to TRBJ1-1, with a weak D call TRBD1 (6 bases). This CDR3 contains 14 residues. V was trimmed by 7 bases and J by 1 base, leaving 16 bases between them. Germline CDR1 is SQVTM and CDR2 is ANQGSEA. The CDR3 loop reads CSARPGHTNTEAFF. The DNA for the CDR3 is TGCAGCGCTCGGCCGGGACACACGAACACTGAAGCTTTCTTT.

This chain uses TRBV6-5 with TRBJ2-7; TRBD1 matches 9 bases. The germline V gene encodes CDR1 MNHEY and CDR2 SVGAGI. The length of the CDR3 is 14 residues. The V segment lost 5 bases and the J segment 5 bases; nucleotides outside the gene matches: 7. The CDR3 sequence: CASSITGGPDEQYF. In nucleotides, the CDR3 is TGTGCCAGCAGTATTACAGGGGGCCCTGACGAGCAGTACTTC.

The genes are TRBV6-2 or TRBV6-3 and TRBJ2-5; 9 bases line up with TRBD1. The CDR3 is made up of 16 amino acids. Looked up from germline, CDR1 is MNHEY and CDR2 is SVGEGT. After removal of 5 bases from V and 5 bases from J, the junction contained 12 bases not matched to a gene. The CDR3 DNA sequence: TGTGCCAGCAGTCAGGGACAGGGATGGGAGACTGAGACCCAGTACTTC. This gives the protein CASSQGQGWETETQYF.

This chain links TRBV29-1 with TRBJ2-3; 8 bases are shared with TRBD2. The CDR3 spans 14 residues. Germline V gene data show CDR1 as SQVTM and CDR2 as ANQGSEA. Trimming cost V 8 bases and J 1 base; bases outside gene matches: 8. CDR3: CSTPGGGGTDTQYF. As DNA, the CDR3 is TGCAGCACCCCCGGGGGGGGAGGCACAGATACGCAGTATTTT.

This chain uses TRBV6-9 with TRBJ1-3; a weak D match, TRBD1 (6 bases). CDR3 length equals 16 residues. Between the trimmed V and J ends, which lost 6 bases and 7 bases, there was a span of 22 bases. Looked up from germline, CDR1 is MNHGY and CDR2 is SVAAGI. CDR3 region: CASSPNGRGDTNTIYF. As DNA, the CDR3 is TGTGCCAGCAGCCCGAACGGACGGGGGGACACGAACACCATATATTTT.

The chain uses TRBV6-1 and TRBJ2-2; 7 bases map to TRBD2. Germline CDR1 MNHNS, CDR2 SASEGT. The CDR3 runs to 14 residues. After removal of 2 bases from V and 11 bases from J, the junction contained 8 bases not matched to a gene. This CDR3 reads CASSEPPWGGELFF. The CDR3 DNA is TGTGCCAGCAGTGAACCCCCGTGGGGGGGTGAGCTGTTTTTT.

The chain links TRBV3-1 (or the pseudogene TRBV3-2) to TRBJ2-1; TRBD2 might be the D (6 bases). Germline V gene data show CDR1 as LGHDT and CDR2 as YNNKEL (reference sequence). V lost 5 bases and J lost 2, with 16 bases in between. The length of the CDR3 is 16 residues. Written as DNA, the CDR3 is TGTGCCAGCAGCGAGTCGGGGGACCTACCCTACAATGAGCAGTTCTTC. Its translation is CASSESGDLPYNEQFF.

This sequence joins TRBV19 and TRBJ1-4, with D maybe TRBD1 (5 bases). Per germline, CDR1 LNHDA and CDR2 SQIVND (reference sequence). The ends were cut back, 8 bases at V and 8 bases at J, with 15 bases in the middle. The CDR3 is made up of 13 amino acids. CDR3 DNA sequence: TGTGCCAGTTCCCCGGGGGGTCGGGAAAAACTGTTTTTT. Amino acid sequence: CASSPGGREKLFF.